This entry lists 19 T cell receptor beta chains sequenced from one sample in a study of blood T cell repertoires in COVID-19 (dated by TCRdb to 2018 to 2020). The library was built by means of the immunoSEQ multiplex PCR assay. TCRdb holds this immuneACCESS table with in-frame rearrangements only. Some clones are missing; in checked studies, unresolved V genes explain under half, and the rest has no known cause. In all, the sample holds about 230,000 clones, and 85% to 90% of those were seen once. Of the sample, 11% falls within the top ten clones. The sequencing input was peripheral blood. The receptors originated from a man aged 50-60 years with COVID-19, enrolled during active disease.

The chain employs TRBV6-2 or TRBV6-3 and TRBJ2-5; TRBD1 is a possible D gene (6 bases). This CDR3 has 16 amino acids. The V gene's germline CDR1 is MNHEY and CDR2 SVGEGT. Trimming stripped 1 base from V and 2 bases from J, with 14 bases between. CDR3 sequence: CASSYYIQGTQETQYF. CDR3 DNA sequence: TGTGCCAGCAGTTACTACATACAGGGAACTCAAGAGACCCAGTACTTC.

The chain uses TRBV7-2 and TRBJ1-5; TRBD1 matches at 10 bases. The CDR3 is 16 residues long. Trimming removed 2 bases from V and 1 base from J; junction bases left unmatched: 2. CDR1 and CDR2 (germline): SGHTA, FQGNSA. The CDR3 DNA reads TGTGCCAGCAGCTTATTGGGACAGGGGAGCAATCAGCCCCAGCATTTT. It is translated as CASSLLGQGSNQPQHF.

The V and J genes are TRBV19 and TRBJ2-7; 7 nucleotides line up with TRBD1. CDR3 size: 14 residues. Trimming took 7 bases from V and 5 from J; bases not matched to a gene: 11. CDR1 LNHDA and CDR2 SQIVND come from the germline V gene (reference sequence). The CDR3: CASKGQAAPHEQYF. The DNA of the CDR3 is TGTGCCAGTAAAGGACAGGCGGCCCCCCACGAGCAGTACTTC.

This chain links TRBV6-5 with TRBJ2-2, with TRBD1 matching over 7 bases. CDR1 MNHEY and CDR2 SVGAGI come from the germline V gene. Trimming removed 11 bases from V and 4 bases from J; junction bases left unmatched: 7. The CDR3 extends over 13 amino acids. CDR3 coding DNA: TGTGCCGCCAGACAGGGAAGCACCGGGGAGCTGTTTTTT. Translation: CAARQGSTGELFF.

The J gene is TRBJ2-7, the V gene TRBV6-5, with TRBD2 identical over 15 bases. The V segment lost 6 bases and the J segment 1 base; nucleotides outside the gene matches: 4. Germline-derived CDR1 and CDR2 are MNHEY and SVGAGI. The CDR3 is made up of 16 amino acids. CDR3 residues: CASSYGLAGGSYEQYF. The CDR3 DNA reads as TGTGCCAGCAGCTACGGACTAGCGGGAGGGTCCTACGAGCAGTACTTC.

The chain carries TRBV6-1 and TRBJ2-1; 12 nucleotides match TRBD2. The V segment lost 0 bases and the J segment 0 bases; nucleotides outside the gene matches: 6. From germline, CDR1 is MNHNS and CDR2 SASEGT. The CDR3 contains 19 residues. CDR3 in DNA: TGTGCCAGCAGTGAAGCGGGACTAGCGGGTACCGACTCCTACAATGAGCAGTTCTTC. Encoded protein: CASSEAGLAGTDSYNEQFF.

The chain carries TRBV28 and TRBJ1-5; possibly TRBD1 for D (6 bases). V gave up 6 bases and J gave up 0 bases, with 9 bases separating them. The CDR3 covers 14 residues. Per the germline V gene, CDR1 is MDHEN and CDR2 is SYDVKM. CDR3 coding DNA: TGTGCCAGCAGGCAGGGGTATAGCAATCAGCCCCAGCATTTT. This sequence encodes CASRQGYSNQPQHF.

This chain joins TRBV9 and TRBJ2-7, with TRBD1 matching 9 bases. The CDR3 runs 14 residues. The germline CDR1 and CDR2 sequences are SGDLS and YYNGEE. V was pared by 0 bases and J by 5 bases, with 3 bases of the junction left unmatched. The CDR3 DNA follows: TGTGCCAGCAGCGTAGGGGACAGGGACCACGAGCAGTACTTC. This codes for CASSVGDRDHEQYF. The full variable domain, completed using reference TRBV9 and TRBJ2-7, is DSGVTQTPKHLITATGQRVTLRCSPRSGDLSVYWYQQSLDQGLQFLIQYYNGEERAKGNILERFSAQQFPDLHSELNLSSLELGDSALYFCASSVGDRDHEQYFGPGTRLTVT.

V is TRBV5-6 and J is TRBJ2-5; the D gene is possibly TRBD1 (5 bases). The CDR3 is 13 amino acids. V lost 5 bases and J 5 bases, leaving 13 bases between the germline ends. CDR1 SGHDT and CDR2 YYEEEE come from the germline V gene. Written as DNA, the CDR3 is TGTGCCAGCAGGAGAATGGGGCAGGAGACCCAGTACTTC. Its protein product is CASRRMGQETQYF.

J is TRBJ2-1 and V is TRBV10-3, with 14 nucleotides matching TRBD2. This CDR3 spans 19 amino acids. J gave up 3 bases and V 0 bases, and 7 bases lay outside the gene matches. CDR1 and CDR2 (germline): ENHRY, SYGVKD. CDR3 sequence: CAISESLGLAGVGYNEQFF. The CDR3 DNA reads as TGTGCCATCAGTGAGTCATTGGGACTAGCGGGAGTTGGCTACAATGAGCAGTTCTTC.

This clone was detected only once. V usage is TRBV10-3 and J usage is TRBJ1-6, with TRBD1 matching over 10 bases. This CDR3 region has 15 residues. Germline values: CDR1 ENHRY, CDR2 SYGVKD. The V and J ends lost 6 bases and 9 bases, in that order; junction bases with no gene match: 8. CDR3 loop: CAISRRRDRGSPLHF. For the CDR3, the DNA is TGTGCCATCAGCCGTCGCCGGGACAGGGGTTCACCCCTCCACTTT.

The chain recombines TRBV6-6 with TRBJ2-2; 7 bases agree with TRBD2. J gave up 5 bases and V 0 bases, and 3 bases lay outside the gene matches. CDR1 and CDR2 (germline): MNHNY, SVGAGI (reference sequence). The CDR3 is 15 residues long. CDR3 nucleotides: TGTGCCAGCAGTTACTCACTAGCGAGGACCGGGGAGCTGTTTTTT. It is translated as CASSYSLARTGELFF.

The chain is built from TRBV2 and TRBJ2-1; 9 bases fit TRBD2. Per germline, CDR1 SNHLY and CDR2 FYNNEI. CDR3 length equals 16 residues. The junction had 6 bases not matched to a gene; V was cut back by 2 bases and J by 4 bases. The chain's CDR3 is CASSERLAGVYNEQFF. The CDR3 DNA follows: TGTGCCAGCAGTGAAAGGTTAGCGGGGGTGTACAATGAGCAGTTCTTC.

CDR3 DNA: TGTGCCAGCAGCTTGACGGGGAGCTCCTACGAGCAGTACTTC. It translates to CASSLTGSSYEQYF. The chain links TRBV5-4 to TRBJ2-7, with D maybe TRBD2 (5 bases). Germline values: CDR1 SGHNT, CDR2 YYREEE (reference sequence). Trimming took 1 base from V and 0 from J, leaving 8 bases between them. The CDR3 runs 14 residues.

This clone was seen just once. The same CDR3 arises from other DNA sequences in this sample as well. The V gene is TRBV11-2, the J gene TRBJ2-1; 8 bases are shared with TRBD2. The junction had 3 bases not matched to a gene; V was cut back by 5 bases and J by 0 bases. CDR1 is SGHAT, CDR2 FQNNGV, per germline. CDR3 length: 15 amino acids. Here the CDR3 DNA reads TGTGCCAGCAGCCCTGGGACTAGCTCCTACAATGAGCAGTTCTTC. It encodes CASSPGTSSYNEQFF. The variable domain in full, completed from reference TRBV11-2 and TRBJ2-1, reads EAGVAQSPRYKIIEKRQSVAFWCNPISGHATLYWYQQILGQGPKLLIQFQNNGVVDDSQLPKDRFSAERLKGVDSTLKIQPAKLEDSAVYLCASSPGTSSYNEQFFGPGTRLTVL.

The chain uses TRBV11-3 and TRBJ2-6, with a weak D call TRBD1 (6 bases). Germline CDR1 SGHNT, CDR2 YENEEA. The CDR3 has 15 amino acids. Trimming took off 5 bases at V and 1 base at J, with 9 bases between the two ends. CDR3 sequence: CASSAGDSGANVLTF. Here the CDR3 DNA reads TGTGCCAGCAGCGCAGGGGATTCTGGGGCCAACGTCCTGACTTTC.

The chain carries TRBV9 and TRBJ1-2; the D gene is possibly TRBD1 (6 bases). The CDR3 length is 14 residues. The V end lost 0 bases, the J end lost 3 bases, and 9 bases lay between the germline ends. Per the germline V gene, CDR1 is SGDLS and CDR2 is YYNGEE. CDR3 nucleotide sequence: TGTGCCAGCAGCGTAGCGGCAGGGGACTATGGCTACACCTTC. The encoded protein is CASSVAAGDYGYTF.

This chain connects TRBV19 to TRBJ2-7, with D possibly being TRBD1 (7 bases). CDR1 is LNHDA and CDR2 is SQIVND in the germline V gene (reference sequence). The CDR3 runs 14 residues. Trimming removed 5 bases from V and 4 bases from J, with 15 bases in between. In nucleotides, the CDR3 is TGTGCCAGTAGTGCAGGGGGGTTCGGGTACGAGCAGTACTTC. Its protein is CASSAGGFGYEQYF.

CDR3 residues: CASSLESGGLDNEQFF. The CDR3 region has the DNA TGTGCCAGCAGCTTAGAAAGCGGGGGGCTCGACAATGAGCAGTTCTTC. The genes are TRBV11-1 and TRBJ2-1; 9 positions match TRBD2. CDR1 is SGHAT and CDR2 is FQDESV in the germline V gene (reference sequence). The ends lost 1 base at V and 5 bases at J; junction bases unmatched: 6. This CDR3 spans 16 amino acids.